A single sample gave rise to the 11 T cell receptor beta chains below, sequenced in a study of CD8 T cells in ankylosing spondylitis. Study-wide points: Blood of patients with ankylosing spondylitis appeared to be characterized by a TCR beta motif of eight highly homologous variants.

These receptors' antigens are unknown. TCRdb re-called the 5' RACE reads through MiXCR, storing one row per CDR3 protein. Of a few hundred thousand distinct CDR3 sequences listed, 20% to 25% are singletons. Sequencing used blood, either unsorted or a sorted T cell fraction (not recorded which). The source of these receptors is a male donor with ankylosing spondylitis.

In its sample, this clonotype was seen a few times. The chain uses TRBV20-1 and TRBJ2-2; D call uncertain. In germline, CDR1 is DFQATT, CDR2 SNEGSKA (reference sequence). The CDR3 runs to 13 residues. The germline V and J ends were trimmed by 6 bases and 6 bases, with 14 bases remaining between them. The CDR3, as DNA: TGCAGTGCCAGCCCCCTACTCGCCGGGGAGCTGTTTTTT. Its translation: CSASPLLAGELFF.

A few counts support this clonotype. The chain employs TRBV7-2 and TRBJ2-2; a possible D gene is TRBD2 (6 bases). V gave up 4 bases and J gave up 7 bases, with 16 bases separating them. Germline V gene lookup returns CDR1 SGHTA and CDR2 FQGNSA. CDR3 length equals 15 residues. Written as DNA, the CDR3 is TGTGCCAGCAGCTCGGGACTGCGTCTGGGCGGGGAGCTGTTTTTT. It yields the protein CASSSGLRLGGELFF.

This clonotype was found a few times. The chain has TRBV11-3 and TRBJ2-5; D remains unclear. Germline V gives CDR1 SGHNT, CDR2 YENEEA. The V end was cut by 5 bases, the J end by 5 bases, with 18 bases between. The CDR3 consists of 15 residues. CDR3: CASSPRRASQETQYF. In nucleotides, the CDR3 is TGTGCCAGCAGCCCCCGCCGGGCAAGTCAGGAGACCCAGTACTTC.

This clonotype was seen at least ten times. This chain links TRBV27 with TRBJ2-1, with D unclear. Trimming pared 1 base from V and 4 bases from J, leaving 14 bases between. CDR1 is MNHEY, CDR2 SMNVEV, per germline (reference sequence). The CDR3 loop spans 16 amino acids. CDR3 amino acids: CASSLFSFLGYNEQFF. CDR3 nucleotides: TGTGCCAGCAGTTTATTTAGCTTCCTGGGGTACAATGAGCAGTTCTTC.

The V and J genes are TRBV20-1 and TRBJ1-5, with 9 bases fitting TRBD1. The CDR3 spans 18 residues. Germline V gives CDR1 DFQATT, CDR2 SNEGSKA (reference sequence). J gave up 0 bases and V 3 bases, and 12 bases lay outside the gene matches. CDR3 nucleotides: TGCAGTGCTAGGGTCGGGACAGGGCCTCAGTATAGCAATCAGCCCCAGCATTTT. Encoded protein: CSARVGTGPQYSNQPQHF.

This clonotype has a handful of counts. CDR3 in amino acids: CASLTGLAGVEQFF. In DNA form, the CDR3 reads TGTGCCAGCTTAACGGGACTAGCGGGAGTCGAGCAGTTCTTC. This rearrangement joins TRBV2 to TRBJ2-1; 14 nucleotides line up with TRBD2. From germline, CDR1 is SNHLY and CDR2 FYNNEI. Losses at the gene ends were 8 bases for V and 10 bases for J; bases not matched to a gene: 7. This CDR3 spans 14 amino acids.

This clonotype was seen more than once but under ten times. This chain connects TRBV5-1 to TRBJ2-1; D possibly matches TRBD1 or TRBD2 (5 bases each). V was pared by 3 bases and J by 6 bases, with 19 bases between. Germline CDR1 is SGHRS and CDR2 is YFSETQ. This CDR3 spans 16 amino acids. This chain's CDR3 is CASSSGPSDGGNEQFF. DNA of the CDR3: TGCGCCAGCAGCTCCGGACCCTCAGATGGGGGCAATGAGCAGTTCTTC.

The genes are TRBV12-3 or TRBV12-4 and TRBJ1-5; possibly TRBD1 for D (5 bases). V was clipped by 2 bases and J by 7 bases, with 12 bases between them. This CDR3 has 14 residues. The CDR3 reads CASSLIGAGQPQHF. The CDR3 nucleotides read TGTGCCAGCAGTTTAATTGGGGCGGGCCAGCCCCAGCATTTT.

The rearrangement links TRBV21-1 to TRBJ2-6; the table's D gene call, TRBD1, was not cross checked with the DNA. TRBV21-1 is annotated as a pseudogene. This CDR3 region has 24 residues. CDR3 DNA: TGTGCCAGCAGCACCACCGGGACAGGGGTTATCCTAGCGGAAAAAACCTCTGGGGCCAACGTCCTGACTTTC. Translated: CASSTTGTGVILAEKTSGANVLTF.

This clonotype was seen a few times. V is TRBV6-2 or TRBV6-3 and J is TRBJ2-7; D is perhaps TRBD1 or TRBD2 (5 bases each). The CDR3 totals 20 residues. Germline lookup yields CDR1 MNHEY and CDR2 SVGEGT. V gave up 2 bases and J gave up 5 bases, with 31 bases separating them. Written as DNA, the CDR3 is TGTGCCAGCAGTTACCCAAGACACGGGACCCACCGACGAAGCCCCGACGAGCAGTACTTC. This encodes CASSYPRHGTHRRSPDEQYF.

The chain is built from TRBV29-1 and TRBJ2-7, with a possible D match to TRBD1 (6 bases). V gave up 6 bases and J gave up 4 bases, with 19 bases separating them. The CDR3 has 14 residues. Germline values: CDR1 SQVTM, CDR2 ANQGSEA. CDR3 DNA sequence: TGCAGCGTAGTGGACAGATCCATGCTGTACGAGCAGTACTTC. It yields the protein CSVVDRSMLYEQYF.